The rows below give T cell receptor beta chains drawn from one sample of a study of CD8+CD57+ T cells in acquired aplastic anemia. From the reads, TCRdb called clonotypes with MiXCR, one entry per CDR3 protein. The sample consists of 150,000 to 200,000 distinct CDR3 sequences, around 60% of them appearing once. What was sequenced was sorted CD4+, CD8+, or CD8+CD57+ T cells (not recorded which) from PBMCs. The receptors here all came from a human donor in good health. CDR3s include the opening cysteine and the closing phenylalanine or tryptophan. The D gene is left open where the match is weak. Size values are once, few and many counts, or a class for expanded clones, and some rows have none.

j_gene	v_gene	d_gene	abundance	CDR3nt	CDR3aa
TRBJ2-5	TRBV24-1	TRBD1	.	TGTGCCACCAGTGATTGGAACAGGGGTGAGACCCAGTACTTC	CATSDWNRGETQYF
TRBJ1-3	TRBV7-2	TRBD1	.	TGTGCCAGCAGAACGACAGGGTCAGGAAACACCATATATTTT	CASRTTGSGNTIYF
TRBJ1-6	TRBV9	.	few	TGTGCCAGCAGCGTCAACCAGGGGAAAAGGAATAATTCACCCCTCCACTTT	CASSVNQGKRNNSPLHF
TRBJ2-7	TRBV10-3	TRBD2	.	TGTGCCATCAGTGTAGGGACTAGCGGATCCTACGAGCAGTACTTC	CAISVGTSGSYEQYF
TRBJ2-7	TRBV7-8	TRBD2	.	TGTGCCAGCACAGGGGCGGGAGGGTTTGGCGAGCAGTACTTC	CASTGAGGFGEQYF
TRBJ1-1	TRBV5-6	TRBD1	.	TGTGCCAGCAGCTTGAGGAAGGGACAGGGTTGGGGAGACATGAACACTGAAGCTTTCTTT	CASSLRKGQGWGDMNTEAFF
TRBJ1-5	TRBV15	TRBD1	.	TGTGCCACCAGCAGGGACAGGGGGCCTCATCAGCCCCAGCATTTT	CATSRDRGPHQPQHF
TRBJ2-7	TRBV7-8	.	.	TGTGCCAGCAGCTTAAGGCGGGATCGCGAATCCTACGAGCAGTACTTC	CASSLRRDRESYEQYF
TRBJ2-2	TRBV9	TRBD2	many	TGTGCCAGCAGCGGGACTAGCGGGAGGAAATCCGGGGAGCTGTTTTTT	CASSGTSGRKSGELFF
TRBJ2-7	TRBV2	TRBD2	few	TGTGCCAGCAGGGGGGGGACTAGCAACGAGCAGTACTTC	CASRGGTSNEQYF
TRBJ2-3	TRBV7-9	TRBD2	many	TGTGCCAGCAGCCTAGCCGTTTCGAGCGGGAGGACCACAGATACGCAGTATTTT	CASSLAVSSGRTTDTQYF
TRBJ2-5	TRBV9	.	.	TGTGCCAGCAGCGTAGCCCCCAGGACGGCACAAGAGACCCAGTACTTC	CASSVAPRTAQETQYF
TRBJ2-2	TRBV19	.	.	TGTGCCAGTAGTACCCAGACAGGCACCGGGGAGCTGTTTTTT	CASSTQTGTGELFF
TRBJ1-1	TRBV19	.	.	TGTGCCAGTAGTCTTTCATGGGGACTGTCGAACACTGAAGCTTTCTTT	CASSLSWGLSNTEAFF
TRBJ2-1	TRBV7-3	.	.	TGTGCCAGCAGCCAAGAGGGAGTGAGCCCATCCAATGAGCAGTTCTTC	CASSQEGVSPSNEQFF
TRBJ2-7	TRBV10-3	TRBD1	.	TGTGCCAGCAGTTGGACAGGTTACGAGCAGTACTTC	CASSWTGYEQYF
TRBJ1-6	TRBV19	.	.	TGTGCCAGTAGTATCACAGGGCAAAAGTCACCCCTCCACTTT	CASSITGQKSPLHF
TRBJ2-7	TRBV2	TRBD2	.	TGTGCCAGCAGTGGCTTAGCGGGAGGGCCTGTACAGCAGTACTTC	CASSGLAGGPVQQYF
TRBJ1-3	TRBV9	.	many	TGTGCCAGCAGTCTTCAAGGGGCTGGAAACACCATATATTTT	CASSLQGAGNTIYF
TRBJ2-5	TRBV9	.	once	TGTGCCAGCAGCGTATATGGCGGGGGCGCGGAGACCCAGTACTTC	CASSVYGGGAETQYF
TRBJ2-5	TRBV6-5	.	.	TGTGGGTGCGGGGCGTCAGAGACCCAGTACTTC	CGCGASETQYF
TRBJ1-1	TRBV9	.	.	TGTGCCAGCAGCGTCCGCGGCAGTGACTCGGCTTTCTTT	CASSVRGSDSAFF
TRBJ1-1	TRBV12-3/TRBV12-4	.	few	TGTGCCAGCAGTTTTACTGGGGCAGAGACTGAAGCTTTCTTT	CASSFTGAETEAFF
TRBJ2-7	TRBV7-9	TRBD2	.	TGTGCCAGCAGCCCACAGGGGGGACTAGCGGAGACCTACGAGCAGTACTTC	CASSPQGGLAETYEQYF
TRBJ1-1	TRBV9	.	.	TGTGCCAGCAGCGTGTCCGGGACACCAGCCTTGAACACTGAAGCTTTCTTT	CASSVSGTPALNTEAFF
TRBJ2-3	TRBV2	.	.	TGTGCCAGGGCCTACGGGGGCACTAGCACAGATACGCAGTATTTT	CARAYGGTSTDTQYF
TRBJ2-3	TRBV12-3/TRBV12-4	TRBD2	.	TGTGCCAGCAGTGTAGCGGGAGTTAGTACGCAGTATTTT	CASSVAGVSTQYF
TRBJ2-3	TRBV25-1	TRBD2	.	TGTGCCAGCTCACCCCCGAGCGGGAGGGGCAGCACAGATACGCAGTATTTT	CASSPPSGRGSTDTQYF
TRBJ2-6	TRBV7-3	TRBD1	.	TGTGCCAGCAGCATGGACAGGGGGACCGTCCTGACTTTC	CASSMDRGTVLTF
TRBJ1-2	TRBV7-9	TRBD1	.	TGTGCCAGCAGCTCGGGGACAGGGACTTTTTTGAGGGGCTACACCTTC	CASSSGTGTFLRGYTF
TRBJ2-7	TRBV4-1	TRBD2	.	TGCGCCAGCAGCCAAGAAGGGACTAGCGGGAGTTACGAGCAGTACTTC	CASSQEGTSGSYEQYF